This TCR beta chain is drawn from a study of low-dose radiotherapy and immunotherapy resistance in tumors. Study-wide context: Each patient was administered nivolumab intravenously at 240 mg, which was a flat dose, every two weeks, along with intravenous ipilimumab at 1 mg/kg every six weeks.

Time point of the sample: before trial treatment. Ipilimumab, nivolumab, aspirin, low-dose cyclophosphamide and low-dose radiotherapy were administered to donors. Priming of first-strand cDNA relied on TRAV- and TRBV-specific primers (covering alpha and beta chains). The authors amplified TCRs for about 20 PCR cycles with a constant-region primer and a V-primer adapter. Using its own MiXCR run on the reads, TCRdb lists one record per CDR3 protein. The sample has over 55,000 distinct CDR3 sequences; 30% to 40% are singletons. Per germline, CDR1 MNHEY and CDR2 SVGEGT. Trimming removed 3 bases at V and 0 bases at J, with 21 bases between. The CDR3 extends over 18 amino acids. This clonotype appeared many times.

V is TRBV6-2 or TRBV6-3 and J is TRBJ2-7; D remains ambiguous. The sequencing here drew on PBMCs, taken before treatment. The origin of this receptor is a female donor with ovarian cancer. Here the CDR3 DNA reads TGTGCCAGCAGTTATCAGCTAAGGACCGGACCTAGCTCCTACGAGCAGTACTTC. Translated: CASSYQLRTGPSSYEQYF.